These 15 T cell receptor beta chains were all obtained from the same sample, sequenced in a study of blood T cell repertoires in COVID-19. The assay was immunoSEQ multiplex PCR, and TCRdb's table has in-frame clones only and misses some. The top ten clones hold about a sixth of a sample with about 76,000 clones, roughly 90% of them seen once. What was sequenced was peripheral blood. These receptors were taken from a human donor in a cohort sampled during active COVID-19.

The chain employs TRBV6-5 and TRBJ2-7, with 8 positions matching TRBD1. V shed 6 bases and J 3 bases; nucleotides not matched to a gene: 4. The CDR3 totals 13 residues. CDR1 and CDR2 from the germline V gene are MNHEY and SVGAGI. The CDR3 region has the DNA TGTGCCAGCAGCCCCGACAGGGGCTACGAGCAGTACTTC. As protein: CASSPDRGYEQYF.

The chain recombines TRBV7-2 with TRBJ2-1; 10 bases agree with TRBD2. V shed 2 bases and J 8 bases; nucleotides not matched to a gene: 3. Germline assignment: CDR1 SGHTA and CDR2 FQGNSA. CDR3 length: 14 residues. The CDR3 DNA reads as TGTGCCAGCAGCTTATTACTAGCGGGGTATGAGCAGTTCTTC. Its protein product is CASSLLLAGYEQFF.

The chain combines TRBV10-1 with TRBJ1-2; D not resolved. CDR3 length: 13 residues. V lost 5 bases and J 2 bases, leaving 9 bases between the germline ends. The germline V gene encodes CDR1 WNHNN and CDR2 SYGVQD (reference sequence). The CDR3 nucleotides are TGCGCCAGCAGTCGGGAAGCGAACTATGGCTACACCTTC. This codes for CASSREANYGYTF.

The rearrangement joins TRBV28 to TRBJ2-1, with 9 bases that match TRBD2. Per germline, CDR1 MDHEN and CDR2 SYDVKM. The ends lost 5 bases at V and 4 bases at J; junction bases unmatched: 9. The CDR3 totals 16 residues. CDR3 nucleotides: TGTGCCAGCAGTAAGACTAGCGGTGTAGAGTACAATGAGCAGTTCTTC. This sequence encodes CASSKTSGVEYNEQFF.

The chain uses TRBV12-3 or TRBV12-4 and TRBJ1-1; 7 positions match TRBD1. V was clipped by 4 bases and J by 10 bases; unmatched bases: 6. The CDR3 runs to 12 residues. The CDR3 here is CASSSGGTAAFF. CDR3 sequence (DNA): TGTGCCAGCAGTTCCGGCGGGACAGCAGCTTTCTTT.

This chain uses TRBV6-1 with TRBJ2-3, with D possibly matching TRBD1 (5 bases). This CDR3 is 16 amino acids long. Germline V gives CDR1 MNHNS, CDR2 SASEGT. V shed 1 base and J shed 0 bases, with 11 bases lying between them. CDR3 in DNA: TGTGCCAGCAGTGAAGGTTATAGGGGAAGCACAGATACGCAGTATTTT. It yields the protein CASSEGYRGSTDTQYF.

The chain has TRBV29-1 and TRBJ2-7; maybe TRBD1 (6 bases). This CDR3 comprises 12 residues. Germline-derived CDR1 and CDR2 are SQVTM and ANQGSEA. V was clipped by 7 bases and J by 3 bases, with 13 bases between them. The CDR3 spells CSGTGHLYEQYF. CDR3 nucleotides: TGCAGCGGAACGGGACACCTCTACGAGCAGTACTTC.

V gene TRBV18 combines with J gene TRBJ1-1; possibly TRBD1 for D (5 bases). Deletions cut 3 bases from V and 1 base from J, with 9 bases between. The germline CDR1 and CDR2 sequences are KGHSH and LQKENI. The CDR3 covers 14 residues. The CDR3 spells CASSPTETNTEAFF. For the CDR3, the DNA is TGTGCCAGCTCACCGACAGAGACGAACACTGAAGCTTTCTTT.

The chain recombines TRBV21-1 with TRBJ2-7; TRBD1, the table's D call, was not compared with the DNA. TRBV21-1 is designated a pseudogene. The CDR3 covers 15 residues. The CDR3 region is CASSIWTGHSYEQYF. CDR3 DNA sequence: TGTGCCAGCAGCATATGGACAGGCCATTCCTACGAGCAGTACTTC.

The gene calls are TRBV29-1 and TRBJ1-4; 7 bases agree with TRBD1. The germline CDR1 and CDR2 sequences are SQVTM and ANQGSEA. Trimming took 4 bases from V and 0 from J; bases not matched to a gene: 14. This CDR3 contains 18 residues. The CDR3 is CSVVVPQGTFATNEKLFF. In DNA, the CDR3 is TGCAGCGTTGTAGTACCACAGGGGACGTTTGCAACTAATGAAAAACTGTTTTTT.

The J gene is TRBJ2-5, the V gene TRBV6-6, with 8 bases identical to TRBD1. Germline values: CDR1 MNHNY, CDR2 SVGAGI (reference sequence). The V gene end was trimmed by 0 bases and the J gene end by 5 bases; junction bases not matched to a gene: 8. The CDR3 covers 16 residues. Here the CDR3 DNA reads TGTGCCAGCAGTTACTCAGGGCCAGGGGGCAGGGAGACCCAGTACTTC. It specifies CASSYSGPGGRETQYF.

The rearrangement uses TRBV27 and TRBJ2-5, with 9 bases lining up with TRBD2. The trim removed 8 bases at V and 6 bases at J, leaving 7 bases unmatched. The CDR3 spans 13 residues. CDR1 and CDR2 (germline): MNHEY, SMNVEV (reference sequence). The CDR3 coding sequence is TGTGCCAGCCGACCCGGACTAGCGCAGACCCAGTACTTC. This encodes CASRPGLAQTQYF.

The chain has TRBV27 and TRBJ1-2; 8 positions agree with TRBD1. V lost 0 bases to trimming and J lost 8 bases; unmatched junction nucleotides: 8. The CDR3 loop spans 15 amino acids. From germline, CDR1 is MNHEY and CDR2 SMNVEV (reference sequence). The CDR3 reads CASSLSGGTGGGYTF. DNA for the CDR3: TGTGCCAGCAGTTTATCGGGGGGGACAGGTGGCGGCTACACCTTC.

This rearrangement joins TRBV27 to TRBJ1-2, with a tentative D call TRBD1 (5 bases). Germline CDR1 is MNHEY and CDR2 is SMNVEV (reference sequence). CDR3 length equals 14 residues. Trimming took off 8 bases at V and 7 bases at J, with 20 bases between the two ends. The CDR3 protein is CASGIPRGGGGYTF. The CDR3 DNA reads TGTGCCAGCGGCATCCCGCGGGGGGGAGGTGGCTACACCTTC.

V usage is TRBV3-1 (or the pseudogene TRBV3-2) and J usage is TRBJ2-3; 9 bases are shared with TRBD2. Germline V gives CDR1 LGHDT, CDR2 YNNKEL (reference sequence). The CDR3 totals 17 residues. V lost 4 bases and J lost 1; bases outside the gene matches: 9. CDR3 bases: TGTGCCAGCAGCCCCCATGTGCGGGGGGGCCGCACAGATACGCAGTATTTT. This encodes CASSPHVRGGRTDTQYF.